The rows below give T cell receptor beta chains drawn from one sample of a study of T-cell memory formation after mild COVID-19. One entry per CDR3 protein, called by TCRdb with MiXCR from the 5' RACE reads. The data hold roughly 180,000 distinct CDR3 sequences, with around a sixth observed a single time. Sequenced sample: PBMCs or a T cell subset sorted from them (not recorded which). The receptors come from a young man who had mild COVID-19 (a few samples of this study predate the infection). Cell type and time point are not known. CDR3s include the opening cysteine and the closing phenylalanine or tryptophan. Each record gives: clone size, D gene, J gene, V gene, CDR3 DNA, CDR3 protein. The D gene is left open where the match is weak. Size tells how often a clone was seen (once, few, many) or the class of an expanded clone, and some rows leave it out.

clone_size: .
d_call: .
j_call: TRBJ2-5
v_call: TRBV20-1
cdr3_nt: TGCAGCGCGCGGGGCGGAACTACCCAAGAGACCCAGTACTTC
cdr3_aa: CSARGGTTQETQYF

clone_size: .
d_call: TRBD1
j_call: TRBJ2-6
v_call: TRBV6-2/TRBV6-3
cdr3_nt: TGTGCCAGCAGTCGGACAGGGTTCTCCACTGGGGCCAACGTCCTGACTTTC
cdr3_aa: CASSRTGFSTGANVLTF

clone_size: .
d_call: .
j_call: TRBJ1-5
v_call: TRBV7-9
cdr3_nt: TGTGCCAGCAGCGCATATGGCAATCAGCCCCAGCATTTT
cdr3_aa: CASSAYGNQPQHF

clone_size: few
d_call: .
j_call: TRBJ1-2
v_call: TRBV6-5
cdr3_nt: TGTGCCAGCAGGCCCAGAGCCAGTTATGGCTACACCTTC
cdr3_aa: CASRPRASYGYTF

clone_size: .
d_call: .
j_call: TRBJ2-2
v_call: TRBV5-1
cdr3_nt: TGCGCCAGCAGCAGGGCCCCGAACACCGGGGAGCTGTTTTTT
cdr3_aa: CASSRAPNTGELFF

clone_size: .
d_call: .
j_call: TRBJ2-1
v_call: TRBV4-1
cdr3_nt: TGCGCCAGCAGCCTTTCGGGGGTGGGCGTTAATGAGCAGTTCTTC
cdr3_aa: CASSLSGVGVNEQFF

clone_size: .
d_call: TRBD2
j_call: TRBJ2-3
v_call: TRBV6-1
cdr3_nt: TGTGCCAGCAGTGAATCTAGCGGGGGGGACACAGATACGCAGTATTTT
cdr3_aa: CASSESSGGDTDTQYF

clone_size: few
d_call: .
j_call: TRBJ2-2
v_call: TRBV14
cdr3_nt: TGTGCCAGCAGCCGACAGACACACGGGGAGCTGTTTTTT
cdr3_aa: CASSRQTHGELFF

clone_size: few
d_call: TRBD1
j_call: TRBJ2-1
v_call: TRBV5-5
cdr3_nt: TGTGCCAGCAGCCGGACAGGACAGGGGTTTAATGAGCAGTTCTTC
cdr3_aa: CASSRTGQGFNEQFF

clone_size: .
d_call: .
j_call: TRBJ2-3
v_call: TRBV24-1
cdr3_nt: TGTGCCACCAGTGATTTAGGACTGGAAGGGCAGTATTTT
cdr3_aa: CATSDLGLEGQYF

clone_size: .
d_call: .
j_call: TRBJ1-2
v_call: TRBV4-3
cdr3_nt: TGCGCCAGCAGCCGACAAAGGGAGGAGGACGCCTATGGCTACACCTTC
cdr3_aa: CASSRQREEDAYGYTF

clone_size: few
d_call: .
j_call: TRBJ1-1
v_call: TRBV5-6
cdr3_nt: TGTGCCAGCAGCCTGGGACCCATGAACACTGAAGCTTTCTTT
cdr3_aa: CASSLGPMNTEAFF

clone_size: few
d_call: .
j_call: TRBJ2-7
v_call: TRBV6-2/TRBV6-3
cdr3_nt: TGTGCCACCAGGGACTTTAAAAACTACGAGCAGTACTTC
cdr3_aa: CATRDFKNYEQYF

clone_size: .
d_call: .
j_call: TRBJ2-5
v_call: TRBV7-8
cdr3_nt: TGTGCCAGCAGCTCGCAGGGAAAGAGGAGTGTCCAAGAGACCCAGTACTTC
cdr3_aa: CASSSQGKRSVQETQYF

clone_size: few
d_call: TRBD1
j_call: TRBJ2-2
v_call: TRBV27
cdr3_nt: TGTGCCAGTGGGACAGGGTACACCGGGGAGCTGTTTTTT
cdr3_aa: CASGTGYTGELFF

clone_size: .
d_call: TRBD2
j_call: TRBJ2-2
v_call: TRBV5-1
cdr3_nt: TGCGCCAGCAGCTTGGTTCGCGGGAGGAACACCGGGGAGCTGTTTTTT
cdr3_aa: CASSLVRGRNTGELFF

clone_size: .
d_call: .
j_call: TRBJ2-3
v_call: TRBV11-2
cdr3_nt: TGTGCCAGCAGCTTATTAACTTTTGGGCAGCTCACAGATACGCAGTATTTT
cdr3_aa: CASSLLTFGQLTDTQYF

clone_size: few
d_call: TRBD1
j_call: TRBJ2-2
v_call: TRBV12-3/TRBV12-4
cdr3_nt: TGTGCCAGCAGTCTTGGACAGGGGGAATCGGGGGAGCTGTTTTTT
cdr3_aa: CASSLGQGESGELFF

clone_size: few
d_call: .
j_call: TRBJ2-1
v_call: TRBV25-1
cdr3_nt: TGTGCCAGTGGGGAGGACAACTCCTACAATGAGCAGTTCTTC
cdr3_aa: CASGEDNSYNEQFF

clone_size: few
d_call: .
j_call: TRBJ1-4
v_call: TRBV29-1
cdr3_nt: TGCAGCGTTGCTCTACAAACAGGACGCCCGGAAAAACTGTTTTTT
cdr3_aa: CSVALQTGRPEKLFF

clone_size: .
d_call: TRBD1
j_call: TRBJ2-1
v_call: TRBV7-3
cdr3_nt: TGTGCCAGCAGCCTCGGGACAGCCAACAATGAGCAGTTCTTC
cdr3_aa: CASSLGTANNEQFF

clone_size: many
d_call: .
j_call: TRBJ2-1
v_call: TRBV5-8
cdr3_nt: TGTGCCAGCAGCCCGGACGGGGATAGGCAGTTCTTC
cdr3_aa: CASSPDGDRQFF

clone_size: .
d_call: TRBD2
j_call: TRBJ2-1
v_call: TRBV12-3/TRBV12-4
cdr3_nt: TGTGCCAGCTCCCCTTGGTGGACTAGAGATGAGCAGTTCTTC
cdr3_aa: CASSPWWTRDEQFF

clone_size: .
d_call: .
j_call: TRBJ1-5
v_call: TRBV7-2
cdr3_nt: TGTGCCAGCAGCTTCGTGGGGATTCGGGAGCCCCAGCATTTT
cdr3_aa: CASSFVGIREPQHF

clone_size: few
d_call: .
j_call: TRBJ2-1
v_call: TRBV7-3
cdr3_nt: TGTGCCAGCAGAACAGGCCAACCCGTTGGCAATGAGCAGTTCTTC
cdr3_aa: CASRTGQPVGNEQFF

clone_size: .
d_call: .
j_call: TRBJ1-2
v_call: TRBV7-8
cdr3_nt: TGTGCCAGCAGCACTCTTGGGTTCGGCTACACCTTC
cdr3_aa: CASSTLGFGYTF

clone_size: few
d_call: .
j_call: TRBJ1-5
v_call: TRBV7-2
cdr3_nt: TGTGCCAGCAGCTTCAGGATGGATCAGCCCCAGCATTTT
cdr3_aa: CASSFRMDQPQHF

clone_size: .
d_call: .
j_call: TRBJ1-6
v_call: TRBV6-1
cdr3_nt: TGTGCCAGCAGTGAAGCCCTGGATGGTAGCTCACCCCTCCACTTT
cdr3_aa: CASSEALDGSSPLHF

clone_size: few
d_call: TRBD1
j_call: TRBJ1-2
v_call: TRBV24-1
cdr3_nt: TGTGCCACCAGTTCAGGGGGTACCTATGGCTACACCTTC
cdr3_aa: CATSSGGTYGYTF

clone_size: many
d_call: TRBD2
j_call: TRBJ2-1
v_call: TRBV4-3
cdr3_nt: TGCGCCAGCAGCCAAGACCCTCTCCGCGGGGGGTTCGATGAGCAGTTCTTC
cdr3_aa: CASSQDPLRGGFDEQFF

clone_size: once
d_call: TRBD2
j_call: TRBJ2-7
v_call: TRBV7-2
cdr3_nt: TGTGCCAGCAGCCCCAGACTAGCGGGGCACGAGCAGTACTTC
cdr3_aa: CASSPRLAGHEQYF

clone_size: .
d_call: .
j_call: TRBJ2-2
v_call: TRBV7-6
cdr3_nt: TGTGCCAGCAGCTTAGTGCCGAACACCGGGGAGCTGTTTTTT
cdr3_aa: CASSLVPNTGELFF

clone_size: few
d_call: TRBD1
j_call: TRBJ1-6
v_call: TRBV12-3/TRBV12-4
cdr3_nt: TGTGCCAGCAGTTTAGGGGACAGGGGCCTCTCACCCCTCCACTTT
cdr3_aa: CASSLGDRGLSPLHF

clone_size: .
d_call: .
j_call: TRBJ1-2
v_call: TRBV5-1
cdr3_nt: TGCGCCAGCAGCTCCGACCCAGGGGCAAGGTGGGGCTACACCTTC
cdr3_aa: CASSSDPGARWGYTF

clone_size: .
d_call: TRBD1
j_call: TRBJ2-3
v_call: TRBV6-1
cdr3_nt: TGTGCCAGCTCAAGCCCCTGGGACAGGCCTAGCACAGATACGCAGTATTTT
cdr3_aa: CASSSPWDRPSTDTQYF

clone_size: .
d_call: TRBD1
j_call: TRBJ2-3
v_call: TRBV24-1
cdr3_nt: TGTGCCACCAGTGATTTACCCTCGACAGGGTCCACAGATACGCAGTATTTT
cdr3_aa: CATSDLPSTGSTDTQYF

clone_size: .
d_call: .
j_call: TRBJ1-6
v_call: TRBV7-3
cdr3_nt: TGTGCCAGCTCCCACCCCCGACGGGGATCACCCCTCCACTTT
cdr3_aa: CASSHPRRGSPLHF

clone_size: many
d_call: .
j_call: TRBJ2-5
v_call: TRBV12-3/TRBV12-4
cdr3_nt: TGTGCCAGCAGTTTAGCGGGGACCCAGTACTTC
cdr3_aa: CASSLAGTQYF

clone_size: many
d_call: TRBD2
j_call: TRBJ2-1
v_call: TRBV7-8
cdr3_nt: TGTGCCAGCAGCTTAGGACTAGCGACAATGAGGCAGTTCTTC
cdr3_aa: CASSLGLATMRQFF

clone_size: few
d_call: .
j_call: TRBJ2-5
v_call: TRBV5-5
cdr3_nt: TGTGCCAGCAGCTTGTATGTGGTGAGGAAGACCCAGTACTTC
cdr3_aa: CASSLYVVRKTQYF

clone_size: once
d_call: TRBD1
j_call: TRBJ1-2
v_call: TRBV7-2
cdr3_nt: TGTGCCAGCAGCTCAAACAGGGGGGGCGGCTACACCTTC
cdr3_aa: CASSSNRGGGYTF

clone_size: .
d_call: .
j_call: TRBJ2-1
v_call: TRBV7-2
cdr3_nt: TGTGCCAGCAGGAGGAACCTAATCGACAATGAGCAGTTCTTC
cdr3_aa: CASRRNLIDNEQFF

clone_size: .
d_call: .
j_call: TRBJ1-6
v_call: TRBV2
cdr3_nt: TGTGCCAGCAGTCGTTGGGCAATTCTGTATAATTCACCCCTCCACTTT
cdr3_aa: CASSRWAILYNSPLHF

clone_size: few
d_call: TRBD1
j_call: TRBJ1-6
v_call: TRBV11-2
cdr3_nt: TGTGCCAGCAGCTACGGACAGGGCGGTTCACCCCTCCACTTT
cdr3_aa: CASSYGQGGSPLHF

clone_size: few
d_call: .
j_call: TRBJ2-1
v_call: TRBV11-2
cdr3_nt: TGTGCCAGCAGCTGGGGGCCCAGAAGATACAATGAGCAGTTCTTC
cdr3_aa: CASSWGPRRYNEQFF

clone_size: .
d_call: .
j_call: TRBJ2-1
v_call: TRBV20-1
cdr3_nt: TGCAGTGCCCAGCCGGTGGAGGGGGTCCCCTACAATGAGCAGTTCTTC
cdr3_aa: CSAQPVEGVPYNEQFF

clone_size: few
d_call: TRBD1
j_call: TRBJ2-3
v_call: TRBV12-3/TRBV12-4
cdr3_nt: TGTGCCAGCAGTTTAGCGGGCAGGGGGATAATTAGGGTTACGCAGTATTTT
cdr3_aa: CASSLAGRGIIRVTQYF

clone_size: few
d_call: .
j_call: TRBJ2-1
v_call: TRBV5-6
cdr3_nt: TGTGCCAGCAGCAGGGGACCCGCTAATGAGCAGTTCTTC
cdr3_aa: CASSRGPANEQFF

clone_size: few
d_call: TRBD1
j_call: TRBJ2-7
v_call: TRBV5-1
cdr3_nt: TGCGCCAGCAGCTTGTTAGGGGACAGGGGGGCCGAGCAGTACTTC
cdr3_aa: CASSLLGDRGAEQYF

clone_size: few
d_call: .
j_call: TRBJ2-5
v_call: TRBV6-1
cdr3_nt: TGTGCCAGCATGGAGACAGGACAAGAGACCCAGTACTTC
cdr3_aa: CASMETGQETQYF

clone_size: .
d_call: .
j_call: TRBJ1-5
v_call: TRBV5-6
cdr3_nt: TGTGCCAGCAGCTTGTGGGCAGCCTTTAGCAATCAGCCCCAGCATTTT
cdr3_aa: CASSLWAAFSNQPQHF

clone_size: few
d_call: .
j_call: TRBJ1-5
v_call: TRBV20-1
cdr3_nt: TGCAGTGCTAGCCCCGGGGGGTCCATAAGGGGCAATCAGCCCCAGCATTTT
cdr3_aa: CSASPGGSIRGNQPQHF

clone_size: few
d_call: .
j_call: TRBJ1-1
v_call: TRBV11-2
cdr3_nt: TGTGCCAGCAGCCCGGGAGGGACGGGGAACACTGAAGCTTTCTTT
cdr3_aa: CASSPGGTGNTEAFF

clone_size: few
d_call: .
j_call: TRBJ2-5
v_call: TRBV29-1
cdr3_nt: TGCAGCGTTGAGGGGCCTTCCCAAGAGACCCAGTACTTC
cdr3_aa: CSVEGPSQETQYF

clone_size: few
d_call: TRBD1
j_call: TRBJ2-1
v_call: TRBV5-4
cdr3_nt: TGTGCCAGCAGCTCACCACAGGGGGCGAATGAGCAGTTCTTC
cdr3_aa: CASSSPQGANEQFF